These 18 T cell receptor beta chains originate from one sample sequenced in a study of T cell responses to AZD1222 COVID-19 vaccine (dated by TCRdb to the early 2020s). The sample's time point, from its label and the paper: about 28 days (+/-7) after the second vaccine dose. Library method: the immunoSEQ multiplex PCR assay. TCRdb took this table from immuneACCESS and kept in-frame rearrangements with V and J called. Such tables lack part of the clones; where checked against another copy, unresolved V genes explain under half of the gap, and the rest is unexplained. In this sample the table shows about 130,000 clones, roughly 90% of which occur a single time. The ten top clones hold more than 0.95% of the sample. Sequencing was performed on peripheral blood, taken 28 days after the second AZD1222 dose. The receptor source for this set is an adult who received the AZD1222 COVID-19 vaccine.

The rearrangement links TRBV2 to TRBJ1-3; D remains ambiguous. This CDR3 is 10 amino acids long. The germline gives CDR1 SNHLY, CDR2 FYNNEI. V was pared by 4 bases and J by 8 bases, with 3 bases between. CDR3 residues: CASSGHTIYF. The CDR3 region has the DNA TGTGCCAGCAGTGGGCACACCATATATTTT.

The chain uses TRBV13 and TRBJ1-6; D is possibly TRBD1 (5 bases). The CDR3 is 14 amino acids. The germline CDR1 and CDR2 sequences are PRHDT and FYEKMQ (reference sequence). V lost 5 bases, J lost 8 bases, and 13 bases lay in between. CDR3 nucleotide sequence: TGTGCCAGCAGCCCCCGTGGGGGTGATTCACCCCTCCACTTT. The encoded protein is CASSPRGGDSPLHF.

The rearrangement joins TRBV10-3 to TRBJ1-1; D is possibly TRBD1 (5 bases). Trimming left V 3 bases short and J 0 bases short, with 14 bases between. The germline V gene encodes CDR1 ENHRY and CDR2 SYGVKD. The CDR3 consists of 16 residues. CDR3 loop: CAISEIRGRLNTEAFF. The CDR3 bases are TGTGCCATCAGTGAAATTAGGGGAAGGTTGAACACTGAAGCTTTCTTT.

The CDR3 DNA reads as TGTGCCAGCAGCCTGGACAGGAGCAACCCCCAGCATTTT. This translates into CASSLDRSNPQHF. The chain couples TRBV7-2 to TRBJ1-5; 7 positions agree with TRBD1. This CDR3 contains 13 residues. With 5 bases clipped from V and 10 bases from J, the junction kept 8 bases outside the gene matches. CDR1 and CDR2 (germline): SGHTA, FQGNSA. Full variable domain (missing parts from reference TRBV7-2 and TRBJ1-5): GAGVSQSPSNKVTEKGKDVELRCDPISGHTALYWYRQSLGQGLEFLIYFQGNSAPDKSGLPSDRFSAERTGGSVSTLTIQRTQQEDSAVYLCASSLDRSNPQHFGDGTRLSIL.

The chain is built from TRBV24-1 and TRBJ2-1; D gene unclear. The V gene's germline CDR1 is KGHDR and CDR2 SFDVKD. The CDR3 loop spans 16 amino acids. V lost 0 bases and J lost 0, with 8 bases in between. The CDR3 nucleotides are TGTGCCACCAGTGATTTGGCGGCAAGCTCCTACAATGAGCAGTTCTTC. Residues: CATSDLAASSYNEQFF.

This clone was picked up one time. The genes are TRBV7-2 and TRBJ1-3; D gene uncertain. Germline CDR1 SGHTA, CDR2 FQGNSA. V dropped 3 bases and J dropped 4 bases, with 13 bases sitting between them. The CDR3 totals 15 residues. The CDR3 loop reads CASSFSRTGGNTIYF. The CDR3 DNA follows: TGTGCCAGCAGCTTTTCCAGGACGGGGGGAAACACCATATATTTT.

The table lists this clone with a few counts. The rearrangement joins TRBV7-6 to TRBJ2-1; 9 bases agree with TRBD2. The V gene end was trimmed by 5 bases and the J gene end by 6 bases; junction bases not matched to a gene: 8. CDR1 is SGHVS and CDR2 is FNYEAQ in the germline V gene. The CDR3 has 15 amino acids. This chain's CDR3 is CASSPGAGGLNEQFF. DNA of the CDR3: TGTGCCAGCAGCCCAGGAGCGGGAGGACTCAATGAGCAGTTCTTC.

The V and J genes are TRBV5-1 and TRBJ2-7, with no clear D. The V gene's germline CDR1 is SGHRS and CDR2 YFSETQ. The CDR3 has 14 amino acids. Trimming removed 4 bases at V and 5 bases at J, with 16 bases between. This chain's CDR3 is CASSQQTSSDEQYF. The CDR3 bases are TGCGCCAGCAGCCAGCAGACGTCCTCGGACGAGCAGTACTTC.

The V and J genes are TRBV5-1 and TRBJ1-2; TRBD1 matches at 9 bases. V lost 4 bases to trimming and J lost 5 bases; unmatched junction nucleotides: 9. The CDR3 extends over 15 amino acids. CDR1 is SGHRS, CDR2 YFSETQ, per germline. For the CDR3, the DNA is TGCGCCAGCAGCGAGGGGGACAGGGAGAGGTATGGCTACACCTTC. This translates into CASSEGDRERYGYTF.

The chain carries TRBV6-2 or TRBV6-3 and TRBJ2-1; 7 bases fit TRBD1. Germline V gene sequence: CDR1 MNHEY, CDR2 SVGEGT. This CDR3 region has 16 residues. J lost 6 bases, V lost 0 bases, and 8 bases had no gene match. CDR3 in amino acids: CASSYSYRGRVNEQFF. The DNA of the CDR3 is TGTGCCAGCAGTTACTCTTACAGGGGCCGAGTCAATGAGCAGTTCTTC.

This rearrangement joins TRBV30 to TRBJ1-2; a weak D match, TRBD1 (6 bases). The CDR3 runs 13 residues. V was pared by 0 bases and J by 5 bases, with 10 bases between. Germline V gene lookup returns CDR1 GTSNPN and CDR2 SVGIG (reference sequence). The CDR3 region is CAWSVGGPYGYTF. CDR3 nucleotide sequence: TGTGCCTGGAGTGTAGGGGGGCCTTATGGCTACACCTTC.

The chain is built from TRBV18 and TRBJ2-1; D possibly corresponds to TRBD2 (5 bases). The CDR3 loop spans 12 amino acids. Germline-derived CDR1 and CDR2 are KGHSH and LQKENI. Trimming pared 3 bases from V and 7 bases from J, leaving 7 bases between. CDR3 residues: CASSPDSNEQFF. The DNA of the CDR3 is TGTGCCAGCTCACCGGACTCGAATGAGCAGTTCTTC.

The J gene is TRBJ2-1, the V gene TRBV7-3; D may be TRBD2 (7 bases). The CDR3 extends over 18 amino acids. Germline values: CDR1 SGHTA, CDR2 FQGTGA. V was clipped by 4 bases and J by 1 base, with 20 bases between them. The CDR3 protein is CASSSPHGGGRSYNEQFF. As DNA, the CDR3 is TGTGCCAGCAGCTCCCCTCATGGCGGGGGCCGTTCCTACAATGAGCAGTTCTTC.

The chain recombines TRBV7-8 with TRBJ2-7; D remains unclear. V lost 3 bases to trimming and J lost 6 bases, with 9 bases between them. The CDR3 has 12 residues. CDR1 SGHVS and CDR2 FQNEAQ come from the germline V gene. The CDR3 DNA reads TGTGCCAGCAGCTTCGATAGAGGCGAGCAGTACTTC. Translation gives CASSFDRGEQYF.

CDR3 bases: TGTGCCAGCAGCTTAGTGATTGGGGCGGACACTGAAGCTTTCTTT. Its protein product is CASSLVIGADTEAFF. This rearrangement joins TRBV11-3 to TRBJ1-1; tentative D call: TRBD1 (5 bases). The CDR3 runs to 15 residues. V was trimmed by 1 base and J by 3 bases, leaving 12 bases between them. From germline, CDR1 is SGHNT and CDR2 YENEEA. The entire variable domain, with the rest obtained from reference TRBV11-3 and TRBJ1-1, is as follows: EAGVVQSPRYKIIEKKQPVAFWCNPISGHNTLYWYLQNLGQGPELLIRYENEEAVDDSQLPKDRFSAERLKGVDSTLKIQPAELGDSAVYLCASSLVIGADTEAFFGQGTRLTVV.

The chain recombines TRBV24-1 with TRBJ2-3; the D is unclear. CDR1 is KGHDR and CDR2 is SFDVKD in the germline V gene. CDR3 length: 19 residues. V was clipped by 2 bases and J by 4 bases, with 24 bases between them. The CDR3 region has the DNA TGTGCCACCAGTGATTCAGTAGCCGGCGGCCCAATCGACGCAGATACGCAGTATTTT. It yields the protein CATSDSVAGGPIDADTQYF.

This clone has just a few counts. This chain joins TRBV3-1 (or the pseudogene TRBV3-2) and TRBJ1-3; 7 nucleotides match TRBD1. Looked up from germline, CDR1 is LGHDT and CDR2 is YNNKEL (reference sequence). V was clipped by 3 bases and J by 0 bases; unmatched bases: 2. This CDR3 has 15 amino acids. Written as DNA, the CDR3 is TGTGCCAGCAGCCAGAGACAGGGCTCTGGAAACACCATATATTTT. Its protein is CASSQRQGSGNTIYF.

V and J are TRBV6-5 and TRBJ2-7; D not resolved. CDR1 and CDR2 from the germline V gene are MNHEY and SVGAGI. Trimming took off 6 bases at V and 6 bases at J, with 15 bases between the two ends. CDR3 length equals 13 residues. The chain's CDR3 is CASSRSDGREQYF. Written as DNA, the CDR3 is TGTGCCAGCAGCCGATCAGACGGCCGCGAGCAGTACTTC.